Each of the 23 T cell receptor beta chains below was sequenced from the same sample in a study of identical twins. A single record per CDR3 protein comes from TCRdb applying MiXCR to the 5' RACE reads. The sample lists approximately 150,000 distinct CDR3 sequences; 3% to 4.5% were seen once. Sequencing was performed on memory T cells sorted from blood. Receptors originate from a man aged 18-30 years in good health.

This clonotype was detected many times. The rearrangement links TRBV7-2 to TRBJ2-7; a weak D match, TRBD2 (5 bases). Germline V CDR1 and CDR2: SGHTA, FQGNSA. There are 13 residues in the CDR3. The V gene lost 1 base and the J gene lost 7 bases, with 11 bases spanning the gap. This CDR3 is CASSLGTYREQYV. DNA of the CDR3: TGTGCCAGCAGCTTAGGGACTTATCGGGAGCAGTACGTC.

In this sample, this clonotype turned up many times. This rearrangement joins TRBV6-1 to TRBJ2-3; D gene uncertain. Germline V gene sequence: CDR1 MNHNS, CDR2 SASEGT. Trimming stripped 6 bases from V and 2 bases from J, with 9 bases between. The CDR3 extends over 13 amino acids. The CDR3 nucleotides read TGTGCCAGCAGCGGTACCGCCACAGATACGCAGTATTTT. This codes for CASSGTATDTQYF.

There are many counts of this clonotype. CDR3: CASSLTGLAEGGTQYF. The CDR3 DNA reads TGCGCCAGCAGCCTGACCGGACTAGCGGAAGGGGGTACGCAGTATTTT. This chain uses TRBV5-1 with TRBJ2-3; 10 bases align to TRBD2. This CDR3 spans 16 amino acids. CDR1 and CDR2 from the germline V gene are SGHRS and YFSETQ. Trimming cost V 4 bases and J 8 bases; bases outside gene matches: 13.

In its sample, this clonotype was seen many times. The chain links TRBV4-3 to TRBJ2-3; D may be TRBD1 (5 bases). V lost 1 base, J lost 0 bases, and 17 bases lay in between. The CDR3 totals 18 residues. From germline, CDR1 is LGHNA and CDR2 YSLEER. The CDR3 loop reads CASSQGPSMGPSTDTQYF. DNA of the CDR3: TGCGCCAGCAGCCAAGGACCGTCTATGGGGCCTAGCACAGATACGCAGTATTTT.

This clonotype showed up many times. The J gene is TRBJ2-3, the V gene TRBV7-9; 9 bases match TRBD2. This CDR3 has 17 residues. Germline V gene data show CDR1 as SEHNR and CDR2 as FQNEAQ (reference sequence). J lost 5 bases, V lost 1 base, and 10 bases had no gene match. The DNA of the CDR3 is TGTGCCAGCAGCTTAGTTCCCGCTAGCGGGGACTTAGATACGCAGTATTTT. This codes for CASSLVPASGDLDTQYF.

This clonotype was detected ten times or more. The V and J genes are TRBV12-3 or TRBV12-4 and TRBJ2-5; tentative D call: TRBD2 (6 bases). This CDR3 is 14 amino acids long. V lost 4 bases and J lost 5, with 14 bases in between. The CDR3 nucleotides read TGTGCCAGCAGTTCCGGGACTCCGAGGGAGACCCAGTACTTC. Translating it yields CASSSGTPRETQYF.

This clonotype came up many times. The V gene is TRBV27, the J gene TRBJ2-1; 8 positions match TRBD2. The CDR3 has 17 residues. Trimming took 7 bases from V and 7 from J; bases not matched to a gene: 18. CDR1 and CDR2 (germline): MNHEY, SMNVEV (reference sequence). The CDR3 region is CASMLRPGLGSRNEQFF. In nucleotides, the CDR3 is TGTGCCAGCATGCTACGCCCGGGACTAGGGTCGAGAAATGAGCAGTTCTTC.

The rearrangement uses TRBV7-8 and TRBJ1-3, with D possibly being TRBD1 (6 bases). The CDR3 runs 16 residues. Germline assignment: CDR1 SGHVS and CDR2 FQNEAQ. Trimming took 5 bases from V and 0 from J, leaving 14 bases between them. CDR3 sequence reads: CASSPIRTVSGNTIYF. For the CDR3, the DNA is TGTGCCAGCAGCCCGATCCGGACAGTCTCTGGAAACACCATATATTTT.

This clonotype was observed at least ten times. The chain is built from TRBV5-6 and TRBJ2-1, with D tentatively TRBD1 or TRBD2 (7 bases each). This CDR3 has 15 amino acids. V was pared by 4 bases and J by 0 bases, with 11 bases between. From germline, CDR1 is SGHDT and CDR2 YYEEEE. This CDR3 is CASSQGGSSYNEQFF. The CDR3 coding sequence is TGTGCCAGCAGCCAGGGGGGGAGCTCCTACAATGAGCAGTTCTTC.

This clonotype was recorded many times. J is TRBJ2-1 and V is TRBV5-1; 11 nucleotides align to TRBD1. The V segment lost 4 bases and the J segment 8 bases; nucleotides outside the gene matches: 5. The CDR3 has 14 amino acids. Germline V lookup: CDR1 SGHRS, CDR2 YFSETQ. The CDR3 DNA is TGCGCCAGCAGCCGGGACAGGGGGAGGGATGAGCAGTTCTTC. Amino acids: CASSRDRGRDEQFF.

This clonotype came up many times. The chain has TRBV20-1 and TRBJ2-1; TRBD2 matches 13 bases. Looked up from germline, CDR1 is DFQATT and CDR2 is SNEGSKA (reference sequence). The CDR3 runs to 17 residues. The V segment lost 7 bases and the J segment 4 bases; nucleotides outside the gene matches: 13. The CDR3 is CSVRRTSGSLLYNEQFF. The CDR3 DNA is TGCAGTGTCAGGAGGACTAGCGGGAGTTTATTATACAATGAGCAGTTCTTC.

This clonotype was found a few times. This rearrangement joins TRBV12-3 or TRBV12-4 to TRBJ2-7; tentative D call: TRBD2 (5 bases). Trimming stripped 5 bases from V and 7 bases from J, with 15 bases between. The CDR3 totals 13 residues. CDR3 protein: CASSVGYPGEQYF. The CDR3, as DNA: TGTGCCAGCAGTGTAGGCTATCCGGGGGAGCAGTACTTC.

This clonotype was detected ten times or more. CDR3 sequence: CASGQGSLNYGYTF. The CDR3 DNA reads as TGTGCCAGCGGACAGGGATCCTTAAACTATGGCTACACCTTC. The chain joins TRBV6-2 or TRBV6-3 to TRBJ1-2; 8 bases line up with TRBD1. This CDR3 region has 14 residues. CDR1 and CDR2 from the germline V gene are MNHEY and SVGEGT. V shed 8 bases and J 2 bases; nucleotides not matched to a gene: 7.

This clonotype appeared many times. The genes are TRBV5-1 and TRBJ2-5; D may match TRBD1 or TRBD2 (5 bases each). The CDR3 covers 15 residues. Per germline, CDR1 SGHRS and CDR2 YFSETQ. V lost 0 bases and J 9 bases, leaving 18 bases between the germline ends. The CDR3 DNA follows: TGCGCCAGCAGCTTGGGACGGGGCCAGCCTGTCGCCCAGTACTTC. It codes for CASSLGRGQPVAQYF. The complete variable domain, with remaining parts taken from reference TRBV5-1 and TRBJ2-5, reads KAGVTQTPRYLIKTRGQQVTLSCSPISGHRSVSWYQQTPGQGLQFLFEYFSETQRNKGNFPGRFSGRQFSNSRSEMNVSTLELGDSALYLCASSLGRGQPVAQYFGPGTRLLVL.

This clonotype appeared many times. V and J are TRBV9 and TRBJ1-2; TRBD1 matches 8 bases. CDR1 is SGDLS, CDR2 YYNGEE, per germline. V was pared by 5 bases and J by 13 bases, with 7 bases of the junction left unmatched. The CDR3 loop spans 11 amino acids. CDR3 sequence: CASSSDRGLTF. The CDR3 DNA reads TGTGCCAGCAGTTCCGACAGGGGCCTCACCTTC.

This clonotype has a count of ten or more. The chain combines TRBV6-1 with TRBJ2-1; D is possibly TRBD1 or TRBD2 (5 bases each). Trimming shortened V by 6 bases and J by 8 bases, and 20 bases separated the two germline ends. Germline values: CDR1 MNHNS, CDR2 SASEGT. CDR3 length: 15 amino acids. CDR3 nucleotides: TGTGCCAGCAGATCTACCGGGGTTCGGGGCCATGAGCAGTTCTTC. Translation gives CASRSTGVRGHEQFF.

This clonotype was found many times. This chain uses TRBV7-9 with TRBJ2-6, with TRBD2 matching 8 bases. The CDR3 is made up of 16 amino acids. With V trimmed by 5 bases and J by 4 bases, 7 bases remained unmatched. CDR1 and CDR2 (germline): SEHNR, FQNEAQ (reference sequence). The CDR3 sequence: CASSRGGSSGANVLTF. The CDR3 nucleotides are TGTGCCAGCAGCCGGGGGGGGTCGTCGGGGGCCAACGTCCTGACTTTC.

This clonotype was observed many times. The rearrangement uses TRBV6-2 or TRBV6-3 and TRBJ2-7; D tentatively fits TRBD1 or TRBD2 (5 bases each). V was trimmed by 4 bases and J by 5 bases, leaving 12 bases between them. Germline V CDR1 and CDR2: MNHEY, SVGEGT. CDR3 size: 13 residues. CDR3 protein: CASSSRDVDEQYF. As DNA, the CDR3 is TGTGCCAGCAGTTCCAGGGACGTCGACGAGCAGTACTTC.

This clonotype showed up many times. The V and J genes are TRBV25-1 and TRBJ1-1, with D perhaps TRBD1 (6 bases). The germline V gene has CDR1 MGHDK and CDR2 SYGVNS. The CDR3 length is 11 residues. The V end lost 4 bases, the J end lost 10 bases, and 10 bases lay between the germline ends. CDR3 residues: CASSASRGAFF. Here the CDR3 DNA reads TGTGCCAGCAGTGCCAGCAGGGGAGCTTTCTTT.

J is TRBJ2-1 and V is TRBV19, with 11 bases matching TRBD2. There are 15 residues in the CDR3. Germline assignment: CDR1 LNHDA and CDR2 SQIVND (reference sequence). The V gene end was trimmed by 3 bases and the J gene end by 5 bases; junction bases not matched to a gene: 3. The CDR3 sequence is CASSMGLADDNEQFF. The CDR3 nucleotides read TGTGCCAGTAGTATGGGACTAGCGGACGACAATGAGCAGTTCTTC.

This clonotype has a count of ten or more. The chain combines TRBV6-1 with TRBJ2-5; 14 positions match TRBD2. The CDR3 runs 14 residues. From germline, CDR1 is MNHNS and CDR2 SASEGT. V dropped 6 bases and J dropped 3; count of bases not matched to a gene: 0. The CDR3 sequence is CASRGLAGEETQYF. The CDR3, as DNA: TGTGCCAGCAGGGGACTAGCGGGAGAAGAGACCCAGTACTTC.

This clonotype was seen repeatedly, ten times or more. The genes are TRBV24-1 and TRBJ1-2; possible D gene TRBD1, 6 bases. V dropped 3 bases and J dropped 6 bases, with 13 bases sitting between them. This CDR3 has 14 amino acids. Germline loops: CDR1 KGHDR, CDR2 SFDVKD. CDR3 protein: CATSDPTGYDGYTF. CDR3 bases: TGTGCCACCAGTGATCCCACAGGGTACGATGGCTACACCTTC.

The chain employs TRBV20-1 and TRBJ2-6; 9 bases are a match to TRBD1. Per germline, CDR1 DFQATT and CDR2 SNEGSKA (reference sequence). The CDR3 extends over 18 amino acids. Trimming took 1 base from V and 0 from J; bases not matched to a gene: 7. For the CDR3, the DNA is TGCAGTGCTAGAGTTTCCGGGACAGGGAGCTCTGGGGCCAACGTCCTGACTTTC. Encoded protein: CSARVSGTGSSGANVLTF.